Below are 11 T cell receptor beta chains sequenced from a single sample in a study of T cell responses to AZD1222 COVID-19 vaccine. The method was immunoSEQ multiplex PCR; TCRdb's version includes in-frame clones alone and lacks a portion of them. This table has approximately 100,000 clones, around 90% appearing once. Specimen: peripheral blood, collected on day 0 of AZD1222 vaccination. The source of these receptors is an adult in good health.

The V call is TRBV4-1, the J call TRBJ1-1; D is undetermined. The CDR3 is made up of 12 amino acids. The V and J ends lost 1 base and 6 bases respectively, with 6 bases between them. The germline V gene has CDR1 MGHRA and CDR2 YSYEKL. CDR3 coding DNA: TGCGCCAGCAGCCAAGGTCGGGCTGAAGCTTTCTTT. It translates to CASSQGRAEAFF.

The chain is built from TRBV30 and TRBJ2-1; D not certain. V lost 2 bases and J lost 10, with 12 bases in between. The germline V gene has CDR1 GTSNPN and CDR2 SVGIG (reference sequence). This CDR3 region has 12 residues. CDR3: CAWSPPMSEQFF. The CDR3 DNA reads as TGTGCCTGGAGTCCCCCGATGTCCGAGCAGTTCTTC.

The genes are TRBV18 and TRBJ1-1; no clear D gene. V gave up 5 bases and J gave up 4 bases, with 11 bases separating them. The CDR3 length is 13 residues. Per germline, CDR1 KGHSH and CDR2 LQKENI. The CDR3 loop reads CASSSDQVTEAFF. The DNA of the CDR3 is TGTGCCAGCTCATCAGATCAGGTCACTGAAGCTTTCTTT. Looking up the rest from reference TRBV18 and TRBJ1-1 gives the full variable domain: NAGVMQNPRHLVRRRGQEARLRCSPMKGHSHVYWYRQLPEEGLKFMVYLQKENIIDESGMPKERFSAEFPKEGPSILRIQQVVRGDSAAYFCASSSDQVTEAFFGQGTRLTVV.

This chain connects TRBV4-1 to TRBJ2-3, with D perhaps matching TRBD1 (9 bases). This CDR3 contains 16 residues. Germline CDR1 is MGHRA and CDR2 is YSYEKL. The V end was cut by 4 bases, the J end by 5 bases, with 19 bases between. CDR3 bases: TGCGCCAGCAGCCGGGGACAGGGCGCGGGGGGAGATACGCAGTATTTT. It encodes CASSRGQGAGGDTQYF.

The chain combines TRBV19 with TRBJ2-1, with D maybe TRBD1 (6 bases). CDR3 length: 14 amino acids. The V gene lost 7 bases and the J gene lost 3 bases, with 13 bases spanning the gap. Germline V gene data show CDR1 as LNHDA and CDR2 as SQIVND (reference sequence). The CDR3 reads CASNPGQNYNEQFF. CDR3 DNA: TGTGCCAGTAACCCAGGACAGAACTACAATGAGCAGTTCTTC. Drawing the rest from reference TRBV19 and TRBJ2-1, the complete variable domain is DGGITQSPKYLFRKEGQNVTLSCEQNLNHDAMYWYRQDPGQGLRLIYYSQIVNDFQKGDIAEGYSVSREKKESFPLTVTSAQKNPTAFYLCASNPGQNYNEQFFGPGTRLTVL.

V usage is TRBV28 and J usage is TRBJ2-7; the match to TRBD1 covers 7 bases. The CDR3 sequence is 13 residues long. Trimming cost V 6 bases and J 7 bases; bases outside gene matches: 9. CDR1 is MDHEN and CDR2 is SYDVKM in the germline V gene. CDR3 bases: TGTGCCAGCAGCCAAACAGGGGTGGATGAGCAGTACTTC. Residues: CASSQTGVDEQYF.

This sequence joins TRBV21-1 and TRBJ1-4; TRBD1 reflects the table's D call only, with no check against the DNA. TRBV21-1 is a known pseudogene. CDR3 length: 15 amino acids. CDR3 amino acids: CASSKGTGMTEKLFF. DNA of the CDR3: TGTGCCAGCAGCAAAGGGACAGGGATGACTGAAAAACTGTTTTTT.

This chain links TRBV7-9 with TRBJ1-1; 10 bases are a match to TRBD1. V lost 8 bases, J lost 8 bases, and 11 bases stayed unmatched. The CDR3 covers 14 residues. Germline-derived CDR1 and CDR2 are SEHNR and FQNEAQ (reference sequence). CDR3 amino acids: CASGGQGRLGEAFF. CDR3 DNA sequence: TGTGCCAGCGGGGGACAGGGGCGGTTGGGAGAAGCTTTCTTT.

The V and J genes are TRBV28 and TRBJ2-1; D is unresolved. V lost 3 bases and J lost 8, with 14 bases in between. In germline, CDR1 is MDHEN, CDR2 SYDVKM. This CDR3 is built from 14 residues. As DNA, the CDR3 is TGTGCCAGCAGTTTCCCCCCCGTATCGTATGAGCAGTTCTTC. Amino acid sequence: CASSFPPVSYEQFF. Supplemented by reference TRBV28 and TRBJ2-1, the full variable domain reads DVKVTQSSRYLVKRTGEKVFLECVQDMDHENMFWYRQDPGLGLRLIYFSYDVKMKEKGDIPEGYSVSREKKERFSLILESASTNQTSMYLCASSFPPVSYEQFFGPGTRLTVL.

The chain is built from TRBV5-4 and TRBJ2-3; 7 bases line up with TRBD2. Looked up from germline, CDR1 is SGHNT and CDR2 is YYREEE (reference sequence). V trimming: 3 bases; J trimming: 2 bases; junction bases outside the gene matches: 9. This CDR3 has 16 residues. CDR3 residues: CASSSGGLRSTDTQYF. CDR3 nucleotide sequence: TGTGCCAGCAGCTCCGGGGGACTAAGATCCACAGATACGCAGTATTTT.

This clone has a single count. The rearrangement joins TRBV27 to TRBJ1-2; 10 bases match TRBD1. The germline gives CDR1 MNHEY, CDR2 SMNVEV (reference sequence). V dropped 5 bases and J dropped 8; count of bases not matched to a gene: 8. This CDR3 has 14 amino acids. The CDR3 loop is CASSLGQGYWGYTF. CDR3 sequence (DNA): TGTGCCAGCAGTCTGGGACAGGGGTATTGGGGCTACACCTTC.